This T cell receptor beta chain originates from a study of cytomegalovirus exposure and HLA in healthy donors. Germline CDR1 reads LNHDA; CDR2 reads SQIVND (reference sequence). The V and J ends lost 7 bases and 7 bases respectively, with 23 bases between them. The CDR3 has 16 amino acids. Findings of the study overall: Reportedly, a later analysis found an Asian-associated ancestry cluster had fewer N-insertions than the approximately 600-donor mean. TCR beta sequences reportedly predicted most subjects' HLA-A and HLA-B alleles accurately. Later work found that TCR association rates differed between HLA loci; DRB1 had the most and HLA-C the fewest. Analysis performed later found roughly 17,000 TCR beta sequences associated with HLA alleles at 0.05 false discovery rate.

Note on this clone: Its specificity is unknown.

The PCR ran on 60 Vbeta and 13 Jbeta primers. Sequencing was performed with immunoSEQ multiplex PCR; in TCRdb, only in-frame clones are kept and a portion is missing. The table records over 150,000 clones, 75% to 85% of them present only once. The TCR sequence derives from a man aged 30-40 years in good health and CMV-seronegative. Sequencing was performed on PBMCs. The chain employs TRBV19 and TRBJ2-1, with a possible D match to TRBD2 (6 bases). The CDR3 nucleotides are TGTGCCAGTATGGGGGGTGTGGGGCTGTCTTTTAATGAGCAGTTCTTC. This sequence encodes CASMGGVGLSFNEQFF.